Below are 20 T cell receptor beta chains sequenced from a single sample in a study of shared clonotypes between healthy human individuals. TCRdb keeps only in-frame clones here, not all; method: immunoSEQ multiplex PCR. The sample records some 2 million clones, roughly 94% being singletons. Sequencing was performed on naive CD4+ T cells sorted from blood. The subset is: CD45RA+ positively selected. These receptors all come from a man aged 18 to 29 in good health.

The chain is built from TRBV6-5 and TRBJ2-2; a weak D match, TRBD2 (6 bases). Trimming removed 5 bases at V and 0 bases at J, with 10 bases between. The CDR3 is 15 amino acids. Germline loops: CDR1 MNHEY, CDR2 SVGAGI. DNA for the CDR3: TGTGCCAGCAGTAGCGGGCTTCCGAACACCGGGGAGCTGTTTTTT. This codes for CASSSGLPNTGELFF.

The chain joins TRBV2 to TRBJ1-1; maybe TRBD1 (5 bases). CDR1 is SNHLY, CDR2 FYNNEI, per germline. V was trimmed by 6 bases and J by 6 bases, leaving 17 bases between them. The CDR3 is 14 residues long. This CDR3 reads CASSLQGVGPEAFF. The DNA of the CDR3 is TGTGCCAGCAGCTTACAAGGGGTAGGGCCTGAAGCTTTCTTT.

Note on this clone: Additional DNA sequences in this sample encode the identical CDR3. CDR3 sequence (DNA): TGTGCCAGCTCCTCAAGCGGGTCCTCCTACGAGCAGTACTTC. It translates to CASSSSGSSYEQYF. This rearrangement joins TRBV18 to TRBJ2-7, with D possibly matching TRBD2 (6 bases). The V and J ends lost 6 bases and 0 bases respectively, with 12 bases between them. Germline lookup yields CDR1 KGHSH and CDR2 LQKENI. This CDR3 has 14 amino acids.

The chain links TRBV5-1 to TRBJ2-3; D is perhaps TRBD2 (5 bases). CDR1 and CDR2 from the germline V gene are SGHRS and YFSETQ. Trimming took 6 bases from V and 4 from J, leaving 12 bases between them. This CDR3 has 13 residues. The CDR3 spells CASKLAYADTQYF. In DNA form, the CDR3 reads TGCGCCAGCAAGTTAGCGTACGCAGATACGCAGTATTTT.

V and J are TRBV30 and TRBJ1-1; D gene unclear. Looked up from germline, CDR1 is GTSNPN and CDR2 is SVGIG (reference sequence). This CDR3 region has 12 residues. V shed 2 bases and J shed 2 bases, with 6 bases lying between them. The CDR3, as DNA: TGTGCCTGGAGTCAAAAAAACACTGAAGCTTTCTTT. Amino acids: CAWSQKNTEAFF.

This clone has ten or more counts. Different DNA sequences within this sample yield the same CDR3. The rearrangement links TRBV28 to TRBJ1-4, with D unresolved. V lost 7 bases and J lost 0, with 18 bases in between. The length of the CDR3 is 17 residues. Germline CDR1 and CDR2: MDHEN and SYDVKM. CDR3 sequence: CASTPLPGTATNEKLFF. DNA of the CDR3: TGTGCCAGCACGCCCCTCCCGGGAACTGCAACTAATGAAAAACTGTTTTTT.

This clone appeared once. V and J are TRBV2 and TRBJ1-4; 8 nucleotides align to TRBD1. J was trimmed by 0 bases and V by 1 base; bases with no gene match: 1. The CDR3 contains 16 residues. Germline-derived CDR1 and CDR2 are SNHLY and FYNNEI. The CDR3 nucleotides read TGTGCCAGCAGTGAAGGGGGACAGGCAACTAATGAAAAACTGTTTTTT. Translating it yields CASSEGGQATNEKLFF.

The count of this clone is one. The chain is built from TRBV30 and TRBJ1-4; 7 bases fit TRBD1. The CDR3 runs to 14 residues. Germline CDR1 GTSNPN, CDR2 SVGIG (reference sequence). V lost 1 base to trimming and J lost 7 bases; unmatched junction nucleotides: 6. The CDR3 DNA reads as TGTGCCTGGAGTGGAAGACAGGGATTTGAAAAACTGTTTTTT. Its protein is CAWSGRQGFEKLFF.

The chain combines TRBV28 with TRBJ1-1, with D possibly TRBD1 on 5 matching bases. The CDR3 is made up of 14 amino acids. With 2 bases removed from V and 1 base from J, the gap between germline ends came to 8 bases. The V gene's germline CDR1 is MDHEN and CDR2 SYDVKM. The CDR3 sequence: CASSLIQGNTEAFF. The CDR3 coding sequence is TGTGCCAGCAGTTTAATTCAGGGGAACACTGAAGCTTTCTTT.

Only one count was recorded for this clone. DNA of the CDR3: TGTGCCACCAGCAGAGAAGGCGGGAGTGGTAATGAGCAGTTCTTC. Translating it yields CATSREGGSGNEQFF. The chain combines TRBV15 with TRBJ2-1, with TRBD2 matching over 7 bases. Germline CDR1 reads LNHNV; CDR2 reads YYDKDF (reference sequence). V trimming: 0 bases; J trimming: 7 bases; junction bases outside the gene matches: 6. There are 15 residues in the CDR3. The full variable domain, in which reference TRBV15 and TRBJ2-1 provide the parts outside the CDR3, is DAMVIQNPRYQVTQFGKPVTLSCSQTLNHNVMYWYQQKSSQAPKLLFHYYDKDFNNEADTPDNFQSRRPNTSFCFLDIRSPGLGDTAMYLCATSREGGSGNEQFFGPGTRLTVL.

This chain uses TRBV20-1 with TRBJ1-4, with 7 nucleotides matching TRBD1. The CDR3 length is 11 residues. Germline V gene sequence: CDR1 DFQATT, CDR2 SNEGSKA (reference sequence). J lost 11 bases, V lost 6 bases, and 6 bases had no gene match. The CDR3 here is CSAGQMEKLFF. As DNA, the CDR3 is TGCAGTGCGGGACAGATGGAGAAACTGTTTTTT.

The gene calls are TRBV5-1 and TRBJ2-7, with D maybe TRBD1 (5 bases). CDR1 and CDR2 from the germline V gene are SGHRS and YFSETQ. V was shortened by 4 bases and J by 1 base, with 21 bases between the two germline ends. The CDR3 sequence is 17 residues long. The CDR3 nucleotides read TGCGCCAGCAGCGCAATAACCTTGCAGGGTACTTCCTACGAGCAGTACTTC. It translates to CASSAITLQGTSYEQYF.

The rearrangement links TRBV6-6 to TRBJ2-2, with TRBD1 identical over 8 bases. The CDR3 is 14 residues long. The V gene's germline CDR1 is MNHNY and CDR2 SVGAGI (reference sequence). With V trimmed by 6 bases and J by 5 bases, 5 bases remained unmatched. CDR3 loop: CASRDRDRTGELFF. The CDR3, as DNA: TGTGCCAGCAGGGACCGGGACAGGACCGGGGAGCTGTTTTTT.

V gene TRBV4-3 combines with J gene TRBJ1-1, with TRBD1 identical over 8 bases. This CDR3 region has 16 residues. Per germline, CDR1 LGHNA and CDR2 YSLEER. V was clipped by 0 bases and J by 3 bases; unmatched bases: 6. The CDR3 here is CASSQDSGQGYTEAFF. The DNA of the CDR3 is TGCGCCAGCAGCCAAGATTCCGGACAGGGTTACACTGAAGCTTTCTTT.

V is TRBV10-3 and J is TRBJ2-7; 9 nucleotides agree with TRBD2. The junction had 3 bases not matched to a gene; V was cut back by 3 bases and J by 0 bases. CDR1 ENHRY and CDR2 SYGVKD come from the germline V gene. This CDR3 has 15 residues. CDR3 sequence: CAISDRTSDSYEQYF. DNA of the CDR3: TGTGCCATCAGTGACCGGACTAGCGACTCCTACGAGCAGTACTTC.

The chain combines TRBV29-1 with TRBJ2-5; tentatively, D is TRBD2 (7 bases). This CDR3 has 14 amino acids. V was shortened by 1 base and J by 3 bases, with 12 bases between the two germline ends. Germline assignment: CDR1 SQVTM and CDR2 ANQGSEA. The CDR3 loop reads CSVEGGGAEETQYF. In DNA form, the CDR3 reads TGCAGCGTTGAAGGGGGGGGCGCTGAAGAGACCCAGTACTTC.

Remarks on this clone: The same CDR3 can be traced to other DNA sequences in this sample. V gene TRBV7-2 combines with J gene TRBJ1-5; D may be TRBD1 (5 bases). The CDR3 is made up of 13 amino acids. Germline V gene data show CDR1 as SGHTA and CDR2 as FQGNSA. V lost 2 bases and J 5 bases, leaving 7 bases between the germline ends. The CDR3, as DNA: TGTGCCAGCAGCTTATGGGGGGATCAGCCCCAGCATTTT. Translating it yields CASSLWGDQPQHF.

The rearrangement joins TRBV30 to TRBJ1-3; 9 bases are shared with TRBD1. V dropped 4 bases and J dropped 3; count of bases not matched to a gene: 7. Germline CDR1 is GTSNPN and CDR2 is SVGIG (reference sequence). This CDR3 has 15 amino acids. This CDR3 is CAWTDRGYIGNTIYF. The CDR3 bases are TGTGCCTGGACCGACAGGGGGTATATTGGAAACACCATATATTTT.

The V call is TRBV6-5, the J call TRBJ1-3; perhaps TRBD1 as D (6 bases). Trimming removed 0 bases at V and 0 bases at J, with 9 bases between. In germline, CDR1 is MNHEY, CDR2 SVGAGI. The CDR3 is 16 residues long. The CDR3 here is CASSYSRGASGNTIYF. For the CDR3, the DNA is TGTGCCAGCAGTTACTCGCGGGGGGCCTCTGGAAACACCATATATTTT.

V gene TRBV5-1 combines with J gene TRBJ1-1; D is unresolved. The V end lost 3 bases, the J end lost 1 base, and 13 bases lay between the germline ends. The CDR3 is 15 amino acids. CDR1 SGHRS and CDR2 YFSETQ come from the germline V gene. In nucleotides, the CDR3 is TGCGCCAGCAGCTCCTTCTCGCCGGGGAACACTGAAGCTTTCTTT. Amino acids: CASSSFSPGNTEAFF.